This T cell receptor (beta chain) was documented in a study of T cell responses to AZD1222 COVID-19 vaccine. Trimming removed 2 bases from V and 2 bases from J, with 10 bases in between. Germline CDR1 reads KGHSH; CDR2 reads LQKENI. This CDR3 comprises 15 residues. TCRdb keeps only in-frame clones here, not all; method: immunoSEQ multiplex PCR. The sample yields around 150,000 clones, 91% seen once. This sequence originates from an adult who received the MenACWY meningococcal vaccine as a control. This specimen was peripheral blood, taken 28 days after the second dose of the MenACWY control vaccine. The genes are TRBV18 and TRBJ2-1; no definite D call. CDR3: CASSPSDATYNEQFF. The CDR3 DNA reads as TGTGCCAGCTCACCAAGTGACGCAACCTACAATGAGCAGTTCTTC.